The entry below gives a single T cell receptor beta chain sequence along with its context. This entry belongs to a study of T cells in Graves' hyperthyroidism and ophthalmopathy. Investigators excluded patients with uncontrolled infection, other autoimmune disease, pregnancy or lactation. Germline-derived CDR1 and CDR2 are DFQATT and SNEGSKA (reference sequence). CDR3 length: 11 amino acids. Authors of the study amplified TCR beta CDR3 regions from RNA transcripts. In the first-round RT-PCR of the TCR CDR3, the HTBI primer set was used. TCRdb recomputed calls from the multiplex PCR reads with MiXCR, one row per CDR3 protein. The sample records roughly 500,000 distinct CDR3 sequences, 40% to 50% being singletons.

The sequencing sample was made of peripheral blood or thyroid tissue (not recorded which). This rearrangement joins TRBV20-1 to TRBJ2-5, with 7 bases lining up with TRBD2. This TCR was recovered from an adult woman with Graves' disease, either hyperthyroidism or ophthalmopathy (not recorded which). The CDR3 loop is CRAGIGETQYF. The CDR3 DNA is TGCCGAGCGGGGATAGGAGAGACCCAGTACTTC.